The sequence of this TCR beta chain was determined in a study of molecular identifiers for immune sequencing clone quantification. Findings and caveats of the study: Clones that had above 20 RNA copies took up over 99% of effector molecules but under 1% in naive cells.

The V gene end was trimmed by 3 bases and the J gene end by 4 bases; junction bases not matched to a gene: 11. The CDR3 is 16 residues long. Germline values: CDR1 WSHSY, CDR2 SAAADI. The sample holds a few counts of this clonotype. Its antigen is unidentified. Each CDR3 protein is one row after TCRdb ran MiXCR on the PCR reads. The sample holds 400,000 to 600,000 distinct CDR3 sequences, about 25% seen once. This chain connects TRBV10-2 to TRBJ2-7; TRBD1 aligns across 8 bases. The sequence came from a human donor in good health. Some libraries in this study had Jurkat cell RNA spiked in. What was sequenced was naive CD8+ T cells from blood, with Jurkat cell RNA spiked in. Indicated subset: FACS-sorted CD8+CD4-CCR7+CD45RA+ naive T cells. The CDR3 coding sequence is TGCGCCAGCAGTGATCCTGAGACAGGGGAAGGGTACGAGCAGTACTTC. Protein sequence: CASSDPETGEGYEQYF.